Only one count was recorded for the clone carrying this TCR beta chain. Its cognate antigen is unknown. This sample was taken from a study of neoadjuvant nivolumab and ipilimumab in lung cancer. Study-level background: The combination arm added day-1 ipilimumab 1 mg/kg to nivolumab 3 mg/kg on days 1, 15, 29. Broader study findings: Pretherapy blood TCR richness correlated positively with resected tumor richness. Resected tumors had greater TCR richness and clonality than uninvolved lung.

The protocol was immunoSEQ multiplex PCR, while the TCRdb copy is restricted to in-frame clones and leaves out a portion. This table holds about 30,000 clones, 76% found once. The CDR3 has 13 amino acids. V lost 4 bases and J 1 base, leaving 7 bases between the germline ends. Germline values: CDR1 MNHEY, CDR2 SVGAGI. The J gene is TRBJ1-1, the V gene TRBV6-5; no definite D call. The sequencing here drew on tumor tissue, taken after neoadjuvant nivolumab, alone or with ipilimumab, at or shortly before surgery. The receptor's source is an adult with non-small cell lung cancer. The CDR3, as DNA: TGTGCCAGCAGTTTCGGGCAGAACACTGAAGCTTTCTTT. Translation: CASSFGQNTEAFF.